These T cell receptor beta chains were read from a single sample in a study of blood T cell repertoires in COVID-19. Libraries were prepared by immunoSEQ multiplex PCR; TCRdb keeps only in-frame clonotypes and omits some of them. The sample consists of about 76,000 clones, about 81% of them appearing once. Sequenced: peripheral blood. The receptors come from a human donor in a cohort sampled during active COVID-19. The CDR3 runs from the conserved cysteine through the conserved F or W. A D gene is named only where the DNA matches it firmly. Clone size, where shown, is once, few, many, or a class for clones that have expanded.

j_call	v_call	clone_size	d_call	cdr3_aa	cdr3_nt
TRBJ2-1	TRBV11-3	NA	NA	CASSLDALGQSSYNEQFF	TGTGCCAGCAGCTTAGATGCTCTGGGGCAGAGCTCCTACAATGAGCAGTTCTTC
TRBJ2-5	TRBV5-1	NA	NA	CASSFLTPGTQYF	TGCGCCAGCAGCTTCTTAACCCCCGGGACCCAGTACTTC
TRBJ1-1	TRBV18	few	NA	CASSPTWEDTEAFF	TGTGCCAGCTCACCAACGTGGGAGGACACTGAAGCTTTCTTT
TRBJ2-1	TRBV5-4	NA	TRBD1	CASNDRGSYNEQFF	TGTGCCAGCAACGACAGGGGCTCCTACAATGAGCAGTTCTTC
TRBJ1-2	TRBV6-6	NA	NA	CASSHGTDYGYTF	TGTGCCAGCAGCCACGGCACAGACTATGGCTACACCTTC
TRBJ1-4	TRBV5-1	NA	NA	CASSLGGGVATNEKLFF	TGCGCCAGCAGCTTGGGGGGAGGAGTTGCAACTAATGAAAAACTGTTTTTT
TRBJ1-2	TRBV9	NA	NA	CASSARGGNYGYTF	TGTGCCAGCAGCGCCCGTGGGGGGAACTATGGCTACACCTTC
TRBJ1-2	TRBV7-8	few	NA	CASSLSFGYGYTF	TGTGCCAGCAGCTTATCGTTCGGCTATGGCTACACCTTC
TRBJ2-7	TRBV18	NA	NA	CASSPPSNYEQYF	TGTGCCAGCTCACCACCTTCCAACTACGAGCAGTACTTC
TRBJ1-4	TRBV5-6	NA	NA	CASSRGNGVWKLFF	TGTGCCAGCAGCCGCGGGAACGGAGTTTGGAAACTGTTTTTT
TRBJ2-3	TRBV5-1	NA	TRBD2	CASSLGLAGGTDTQYF	TGCGCCAGCAGCTTAGGACTAGCGGGGGGCACAGATACGCAGTATTTT
TRBJ2-1	TRBV6-5	NA	NA	CASSYVPVPRPNEQFF	TGTGCCAGCAGTTACGTGCCGGTACCACGCCCAAATGAGCAGTTCTTC
TRBJ1-1	TRBV3-1/TRBV3-2	NA	NA	CASSQSDRNTEAFF	TGTGCCAGCAGCCAGTCGGACAGGAACACTGAAGCTTTCTTT
TRBJ2-5	TRBV12-5	NA	TRBD1	CASARPGGQETQYF	TGTGCTAGTGCTCGACCAGGGGGCCAAGAGACCCAGTACTTC
TRBJ1-1	TRBV7-9	NA	TRBD1	CASSRTGANTEAFF	TGTGCCAGCAGCCGAACAGGGGCTAACACTGAAGCTTTCTTT
TRBJ1-2	TRBV3-1/TRBV3-2	NA	NA	CASSQYAGRGGYTF	TGTGCCAGCAGCCAATACGCAGGGAGGGGTGGCTACACCTTC
TRBJ2-7	TRBV6-5	NA	TRBD1	CASSSLTGYSYEQYF	TGTGCCAGCAGTTCCTTGACAGGGTACTCCTACGAGCAGTACTTC
TRBJ1-2	TRBV6-6	many	NA	CASSPPAGYLPGYGYTF	TGTGCCAGCAGTCCCCCGGCAGGTTACCTGCCAGGGTATGGCTACACCTTC
TRBJ2-5	TRBV5-1	NA	TRBD1	CASSWEDREETQYF	TGCGCCAGCAGCTGGGAGGACAGGGAGGAGACCCAGTACTTC
TRBJ1-1	TRBV11-2	few	TRBD1	CASKRQGTNTEAFF	TGTGCCAGCAAAAGACAGGGAACGAACACTGAAGCTTTCTTT
TRBJ2-2	TRBV7-6	NA	TRBD1	CASSLGGQVTGELFF	TGTGCCAGCAGCTTAGGGGGACAGGTCACCGGGGAGCTGTTTTTT
TRBJ2-5	TRBV7-9	few	NA	CASSSGVSSKTQYF	TGTGCCAGCAGTTCAGGGGTGTCGTCAAAGACCCAGTACTTC
TRBJ2-2	TRBV27	NA	NA	CASSLLGRTNTGELFF	TGTGCCAGCAGTTTATTGGGGAGAACGAACACCGGGGAGCTGTTTTTT
TRBJ2-5	TRBV7-8	NA	NA	CASSLGGNQETQYF	TGTGCCAGCAGCTTAGGCGGCAACCAAGAGACCCAGTACTTC
TRBJ2-3	TRBV6-5	NA	NA	CASSRGRPTDTQYF	TGTGCCAGCAGTAGGGGCCGCCCCACAGATACGCAGTATTTT
TRBJ2-1	TRBV11-2	NA	TRBD1	CASSSRTGGRSWDNEQFF	TGTGCCAGCAGCTCCCGGACAGGGGGTCGGTCTTGGGACAATGAGCAGTTCTTC
TRBJ1-3	TRBV10-2	NA	NA	CASTRGGSGNTIYF	TGCGCCAGCACTCGAGGAGGGTCTGGAAACACCATATATTTT